This TCR beta chain was recovered during a study of PD-1 blockade in classical Hodgkin lymphoma. Study findings and constraints: Exclusion removed patients who began nivolumab under 1 year after ASCT. CD4+ TCR diversity rose significantly by C4D1, and CD8+ TCR diversity did not. The baseline diversity of complete responders showed similarity to that of newly diagnosed patients. There remain no defined causes for the repertoire differences, which possibly reflect disease activity or prior therapy.

Of note for this clone: Its antigen is unidentified.

Profiled with immunoSEQ multiplex PCR; TCRdb holds only in-frame clones, not every one. The sample yields tens of thousands of clones, 87% seen once. Germline-derived CDR1 and CDR2 are SGHNT and YYREEE (reference sequence). Trimming pared 4 bases from V and 1 base from J, leaving 15 bases between. There are 16 residues in the CDR3. The time point here: cycle 4 day 1 (C4D1), after more than five weeks of nivolumab. Each and every patient relapsed after autologous stem cell transplantation, and patients got differing brentuximab vedotin exposure. The chain has TRBV5-4 and TRBJ1-3; a weak D match, TRBD1 (5 bases). This TCR derives from a human donor with classical Hodgkin lymphoma. The sequences come from peripheral blood mononuclear cells (PBMCs), collected before the fourth cycle of nivolumab. The DNA of the CDR3 is TGTGCCAGCAGCCCCAACGCCGGGACTTCTGGAAACACCATATATTTT. Translation: CASSPNAGTSGNTIYF. Full variable domain (rest looked up from reference TRBV5-4 and TRBJ1-3): ETGVTQSPTHLIKTRGQQVTLRCSSQSGHNTVSWYQQALGQGPQFIFQYYREEENGRGNFPPRFSGLQFPNYSSELNVNALELDDSALYLCASSPNAGTSGNTIYFGEGSWLTVV.